This is a list of T cell receptor beta chains from one sample in a study of blood T cell repertoires in COVID-19. Only in-frame clones appear in the TCRdb table, and some are missing; sequencing was by immunoSEQ multiplex PCR. Of about 83,000 clones in the sample, 85% to 90% were seen once. Sequencing input: peripheral blood. The receptor source for this set is a woman of 80 years or more in a cohort sampled during active or convalescent COVID-19. Both conserved end residues are part of each CDR3. The D gene is left open where the match is weak. Some rows have no size entry. The others give once, few or many, or a class for an expanded clone.

V	size	D	J	CDR3	DNA
TRBV28	once	.	TRBJ2-3	CASSPGIADWGTDTQYF	TGTGCCAGCAGTCCAGGCATAGCGGACTGGGGCACAGATACGCAGTATTTT
TRBV5-1	.	.	TRBJ2-5	CASSLVGSAGETQYF	TGCGCCAGCAGCTTGGTCGGGAGCGCAGGAGAGACCCAGTACTTC
TRBV6-2/TRBV6-3	.	TRBD1	TRBJ2-5	CASSTGTGQETQYF	TGTGCCAGCAGCACCGGGACAGGACAAGAGACCCAGTACTTC
TRBV11-2	few	.	TRBJ2-1	CASSHYNEQFF	TGTGCCAGCAGCCACTACAATGAGCAGTTCTTC
TRBV27	.	.	TRBJ2-7	CASSWGAGEQYF	TGTGCCAGCAGTTGGGGAGCTGGCGAGCAGTACTTC
TRBV28	.	.	TRBJ1-1	CASSSSGLSEAFF	.
TRBV9	.	TRBD2	TRBJ2-7	CASSVLAGGTYEQYF	TGTGCCAGCAGCGTCCTAGCGGGAGGAACCTACGAGCAGTACTTC
TRBV5-1	.	.	TRBJ2-1	CASSLIGLAPFF	TGCGCCAGCAGCTTAATTGGGCTAGCTCCGTTCTTC
TRBV7-8	.	.	TRBJ1-2	CASSSPSRYYGYTF	TGTGCCAGCAGCTCCCCTAGTCGGTACTATGGCTACACCTTC
TRBV2	.	.	TRBJ1-2	CASRDNSHTHGYTF	TGTGCCAGCAGAGACAACTCGCACACTCATGGCTACACCTTC
TRBV20-1	.	TRBD1	TRBJ1-3	CSASAQGVSGNTIYF	TGCAGTGCTAGTGCCCAGGGGGTTTCTGGAAACACCATATATTTT
TRBV2	many	.	TRBJ1-5	CASRGQVSYQPQHF	TGTGCCAGCAGGGGGCAAGTATCCTATCAGCCCCAGCATTTT
TRBV7-8	.	TRBD1	TRBJ1-1	CASSLGTGNTEAFF	TGTGCCAGCAGCCTTGGGACAGGGAACACTGAAGCTTTCTTT
TRBV29-1	.	.	TRBJ2-1	CSGELGNEQFF	TGCAGCGGCGAGCTAGGCAATGAGCAGTTCTTC
TRBV24-1	.	TRBD2	TRBJ2-1	CATSDSHGTRVEQFF	TGTGCCACCAGTGATTCCCACGGGACTAGGGTTGAGCAGTTCTTC
TRBV28	.	.	TRBJ1-2	CASSPGGYGYTF	TGTGCCAGCAGCCCCGGGGGGTATGGCTACACCTTC
TRBV20-1	.	TRBD1	TRBJ2-7	CSARTGVEQYF	TGCAGTGCTCGGACAGGGGTCGAGCAGTACTTC
TRBV30	.	.	TRBJ2-3	CAWSGGTGSTDTQYF	TGTGCCTGGAGTGGCGGGACGGGTAGCACAGATACGCAGTATTTT
TRBV5-4	.	.	TRBJ2-7	CASQARSSYEQYF	TGTGCCAGTCAAGCAAGGAGCTCCTACGAGCAGTACTTC
TRBV15	.	.	TRBJ2-1	CATSRDKDINEQFF	TGTGCCACCAGCAGAGATAAGGACATCAATGAGCAGTTCTTC
TRBV10-3	.	.	TRBJ1-5	CAISGAGLDKGSQHF	TGTGCCATCAGTGGCGCCGGGTTAGATAAGGGGTCCCAGCATTTT
TRBV14	.	TRBD1	TRBJ1-1	CASRETGAEAFF	TGTGCCAGCAGGGAAACAGGGGCTGAAGCTTTCTTT
TRBV20-1	.	.	TRBJ2-3	CSASRQEADTQYF	TGCAGTGCTAGTAGACAGGAGGCAGATACGCAGTATTTT
TRBV9	.	TRBD2	TRBJ2-5	CASSTGLAQPETQYF	TGTGCCAGCAGCACCGGACTAGCCCAGCCCGAGACCCAGTACTTC
TRBV20-1	.	TRBD2	TRBJ2-7	CSASIPGTTSGTTYEQYF	TGCAGTGCTAGTATCCCCGGGACGACTAGCGGGACAACCTACGAGCAGTACTTC
TRBV18	.	TRBD2	TRBJ2-1	CASSPGLAGVSNEQFF	TGTGCCAGCTCACCGGGACTAGCGGGAGTGAGCAATGAGCAGTTCTTC
TRBV18	.	.	TRBJ2-2	CASSPSGANTGELFF	TGTGCCAGCTCACCGTCGGGGGCGAACACCGGGGAGCTGTTTTTT
TRBV12-3/TRBV12-4	.	TRBD1	TRBJ1-2	CASSWDRGDGYTF	TGTGCCAGCAGTTGGGACAGAGGAGATGGCTACACCTTC
TRBV6-5	.	.	TRBJ1-1	CASSPDSLNTEAFF	TGTGCCAGCAGTCCGGACAGTTTGAACACTGAAGCTTTCTTT
TRBV11-3	once	.	TRBJ2-1	CAPSSVARHNEQFF	TGTGCCCCTTCTTCCGTAGCCCGCCACAATGAGCAGTTCTTC
TRBV5-1	.	TRBD2	TRBJ2-1	CASSFLAGSSYNEQFF	TGCGCCAGCAGCTTCCTAGCGGGAAGCTCCTACAATGAGCAGTTCTTC
TRBV5-1	.	TRBD1	TRBJ1-2	CASSTTGAYGYTF	TGCGCCAGCAGTACTACAGGGGCCTATGGCTACACCTTC
TRBV6-6	.	TRBD1	TRBJ1-5	CASSRTGERSQPQHF	TGTGCCAGCAGTCGCACAGGGGAACGAAGTCAGCCCCAGCATTTT
TRBV27	.	TRBD2	TRBJ2-7	CASSSQLAAYEQYF	TGTGCCAGCAGTTCCCAACTAGCGGCCTACGAGCAGTACTTC
TRBV4-1	few	TRBD2	TRBJ2-1	CASSQDELAGGRFF	TGCGCCAGCAGCCAAGACGAGCTAGCGGGAGGGAGGTTCTTC
TRBV12-5	.	.	TRBJ2-3	CASGSTDTQYF	TGTGCTAGTGGTTCAACAGATACGCAGTATTTT
TRBV30	.	.	TRBJ2-1	CAWNGGSSYNEQFF	TGTGCCTGGAATGGTGGGAGCTCCTACAATGAGCAGTTCTTC
TRBV5-5	.	.	TRBJ1-4	CASSLEIPGRREKLFF	TGTGCCAGCAGCTTGGAGATTCCGGGCCGGAGGGAAAAACTGTTTTTT
TRBV15	.	TRBD1	TRBJ1-5	CATSSRDRVNQPQHF	TGTGCCACCAGCTCCCGGGACAGGGTCAATCAGCCCCAGCATTTT
TRBV5-1	.	TRBD1	TRBJ2-5	CASASVGTGSGETQYF	TGCGCCAGCGCCTCCGTAGGGACAGGAAGCGGAGAGACCCAGTACTTC
TRBV23-1	.	.	TRBJ2-7	CASSQSVYRFSSYEQYF	TGCGCCAGCAGTCAATCCGTCTACAGGTTCAGCTCCTACGAGCAGTACTTC
TRBV4-1	few	TRBD1	TRBJ1-5	CASSQEDRGGNQPQHF	TGCGCCAGCAGCCAAGAGGACAGGGGAGGGAATCAGCCCCAGCATTTT
TRBV5-1	.	.	TRBJ2-5	CASSGGDGETQYF	TGCGCCAGCAGTGGAGGGGACGGGGAGACCCAGTACTTC